A single sample is the source of the 24 T cell receptor beta chains below, sequenced in a study of blood T cell repertoires in COVID-19. The method was immunoSEQ multiplex PCR; TCRdb's version includes in-frame clones alone and lacks a portion of them. Found here are some 75,000 clones, around three quarters of them singletons; the top ten hold less than 20%. The sequencing sample was made of peripheral blood. These receptors came from an elderly woman with active or convalescent COVID-19.

The chain carries TRBV11-1 and TRBJ1-1; D not resolved. This CDR3 is 14 amino acids long. Germline assignment: CDR1 SGHAT and CDR2 FQDESV (reference sequence). Trimming took 5 bases from V and 0 from J, leaving 10 bases between them. The CDR3 protein is CASSVSSVNTEAFF. CDR3 coding DNA: TGTGCCAGCAGCGTTTCATCAGTGAACACTGAAGCTTTCTTT.

This clone was seen just once. This chain uses TRBV4-3 with TRBJ2-7; possible D gene TRBD1, 5 bases. Germline-derived CDR1 and CDR2 are LGHNA and YSLEER. V lost 0 bases, J lost 4 bases, and 7 bases lay in between. This CDR3 has 13 residues. The CDR3 region is CASSQDREYEQYF. Written as DNA, the CDR3 is TGCGCCAGCAGCCAAGACAGGGAATACGAGCAGTACTTC.

The V and J genes are TRBV2 and TRBJ2-2; D uncertain. Looked up from germline, CDR1 is SNHLY and CDR2 is FYNNEI. This CDR3 spans 13 amino acids. The V end lost 8 bases, the J end lost 1 base, and 8 bases lay between the germline ends. The CDR3 DNA sequence: TGTGCCAGCGGGCGCAAGAACACCGGGGAGCTGTTTTTT. Its protein product is CASGRKNTGELFF.

V gene TRBV11-2 combines with J gene TRBJ1-3; D unresolved. The germline V gene has CDR1 SGHAT and CDR2 FQNNGV. CDR3 length: 11 amino acids. V gave up 5 bases and J gave up 6 bases, with 5 bases separating them. CDR3 loop: CASSRENTIYF. The CDR3, as DNA: TGTGCCAGCAGCCGAGAAAACACCATATATTTT.

The V and J genes are TRBV18 and TRBJ2-2; D may be TRBD1 (5 bases). The ends were cut back, 1 base at V and 4 bases at J, with 10 bases in the middle. The CDR3 length is 15 residues. Germline lookup yields CDR1 KGHSH and CDR2 LQKENI. The CDR3 DNA reads as TGTGCCAGCTCACCACAGGGGATTGGCACCGGGGAGCTGTTTTTT. Translated: CASSPQGIGTGELFF.

This clone is a singleton in its sample. The genes are TRBV7-8 and TRBJ2-5; no clear D gene. Germline lookup yields CDR1 SGHVS and CDR2 FQNEAQ. With 1 base removed from V and 4 bases from J, the gap between germline ends came to 7 bases. There are 13 residues in the CDR3. This CDR3 is CASSLVSRETQYF. DNA of the CDR3: TGTGCCAGCAGCTTAGTCTCCCGAGAGACCCAGTACTTC. The variable domain in full, completed from reference TRBV7-8 and TRBJ2-5, reads GAGVSQSPRYKVAKRGQDVALRCDPISGHVSLFWYQQALGQGPEFLTYFQNEAQLDKSGLPSDRFFAERPEGSVSTLKIQRTQQEDSAVYLCASSLVSRETQYFGPGTRLLVL.

The V and J genes are TRBV4-3 and TRBJ2-3, with 11 bases identical to TRBD2. CDR1 LGHNA and CDR2 YSLEER come from the germline V gene. The length of the CDR3 is 16 residues. Losses at the gene ends were 1 base for V and 10 bases for J; bases not matched to a gene: 10. The CDR3, as DNA: TGCGCCAGCAGCCAAGGAACTAGCGGGGGAGCGGGGCCGCAGTATTTT. It is translated as CASSQGTSGGAGPQYF.

The chain employs TRBV5-8 and TRBJ2-7; tentative D call: TRBD2 (5 bases). Germline loops: CDR1 SGHTS, CDR2 YDEGEE. Trimming took off 4 bases at V and 1 base at J, with 15 bases between the two ends. The CDR3 loop spans 15 amino acids. CDR3 nucleotides: TGTGCCAGCAGCAGGGAAGGTGGGGAGTCCTACGAGCAGTACTTC. It codes for CASSREGGESYEQYF. The full variable domain, with the rest looked up from reference TRBV5-8 and TRBJ2-7, is EAGVTQSPTHLIKTRGQQATLRCSPISGHTSVYWYQQALGLGLQFLLWYDEGEERNRGNFPPRFSGRQFPNYSSELNVNALELEDSALYLCASSREGGESYEQYFGPGTRLTVT.

This chain joins TRBV11-2 and TRBJ2-7, with D possibly being TRBD1 (6 bases). V lost 0 bases to trimming and J lost 3 bases, with 12 bases between them. The CDR3 loop spans 15 amino acids. The germline gives CDR1 SGHAT, CDR2 FQNNGV. CDR3 DNA: TGTGCCAGCAGCTTAGAAGTCGGACAGTTCTACGAGCAGTACTTC. It codes for CASSLEVGQFYEQYF.

This rearrangement joins TRBV5-5 to TRBJ1-2; TRBD1 agrees at 8 bases. CDR1 is SGHKS and CDR2 is YYEKEE in the germline V gene (reference sequence). The CDR3 sequence is 16 residues long. V lost 5 bases and J lost 8; bases outside the gene matches: 17. The CDR3 spells CASRPGGQGAMLGYTF. The CDR3 bases are TGTGCCAGCAGGCCGGGGGGCCAGGGGGCCATGTTGGGCTACACCTTC.

This clone occurred a few times. This CDR3 is also generated by other DNA sequences in the sample. The rearrangement joins TRBV10-3 to TRBJ2-3; D is uncertain. V was shortened by 2 bases and J by 1 base, with 7 bases between the two germline ends. The germline CDR1 and CDR2 sequences are ENHRY and SYGVKD. There are 14 residues in the CDR3. The CDR3 loop reads CAISEGQGTDTQYF. In DNA form, the CDR3 reads TGTGCCATCAGTGAGGGCCAGGGCACAGATACGCAGTATTTT.

The chain couples TRBV30 to TRBJ1-3, with a weak D call TRBD1 (6 bases). Germline CDR1 reads GTSNPN; CDR2 reads SVGIG (reference sequence). The CDR3 is 17 residues long. V was pared by 2 bases and J by 0 bases, with 17 bases between. The CDR3 DNA sequence: TGTGCCTGGAGTCACGGTAGGACAGTCCGCTCTGGAAACACCATATATTTT. This encodes CAWSHGRTVRSGNTIYF.

About this clone: Distinct nucleotide sequences in the sample also encode this CDR3. This sequence joins TRBV9 and TRBJ2-5; D is unresolved. Deletions cut 0 bases from V and 0 bases from J, with 3 bases between. Germline V CDR1 and CDR2: SGDLS, YYNGEE. The CDR3 length is 13 residues. The CDR3 sequence: CASSVANQETQYF. The CDR3 DNA follows: TGTGCCAGCAGCGTAGCCAACCAAGAGACCCAGTACTTC.

This chain joins TRBV20-1 and TRBJ2-5; 10 positions match TRBD2. V lost 3 bases, J lost 5 bases, and 9 bases stayed unmatched. Germline V gene lookup returns CDR1 DFQATT and CDR2 SNEGSKA (reference sequence). The CDR3 has 15 residues. This CDR3 is CSASPSGGAGETQYF. CDR3 nucleotide sequence: TGCAGTGCTAGTCCCAGCGGGGGGGCCGGTGAGACCCAGTACTTC.

The chain uses TRBV28 and TRBJ2-3, with TRBD1 matching over 8 bases. From germline, CDR1 is MDHEN and CDR2 SYDVKM. The CDR3 contains 14 residues. The trim removed 6 bases at V and 2 bases at J, leaving 4 bases unmatched. CDR3 nucleotides: TGTGCCAGCAGCACGGGACAGGACACAGATACGCAGTATTTT. This encodes CASSTGQDTDTQYF.

CDR3 coding DNA: TGCGCCAGCAGACAACTAGGAGGCAATGAGCAGTTCTTC. As protein: CASRQLGGNEQFF. The chain is built from TRBV5-1 and TRBJ2-1; maybe TRBD2 (5 bases). Germline CDR1 and CDR2: SGHRS and YFSETQ. The CDR3 contains 13 residues. V was shortened by 5 bases and J by 6 bases, with 12 bases between the two germline ends.

V and J are TRBV7-8 and TRBJ2-6; TRBD1 matches 7 bases. In germline, CDR1 is SGHVS, CDR2 FQNEAQ. After removal of 4 bases from V and 0 bases from J, the junction contained 6 bases not matched to a gene. The CDR3 has 17 amino acids. CDR3 coding DNA: TGTGCCAGCAGCTGGGACAGATTCCACTCTGGGGCCAACGTCCTGACTTTC. Its protein product is CASSWDRFHSGANVLTF. The entire variable domain, with the rest obtained from reference TRBV7-8 and TRBJ2-6, is as follows: GAGVSQSPRYKVAKRGQDVALRCDPISGHVSLFWYQQALGQGPEFLTYFQNEAQLDKSGLPSDRFFAERPEGSVSTLKIQRTQQEDSAVYLCASSWDRFHSGANVLTFGAGSRLTVL.

The chain carries TRBV21-1 and TRBJ2-1; the table's D call TRBD2 went unverified against the DNA. TRBV21-1 counts as a pseudogene. The CDR3 is made up of 17 amino acids. The CDR3 nucleotides read TGTGCCAGCAGCAACACCCTGCCTAGCGGGGATTACAATGAGCAGTTCTTC. Translated, it gives CASSNTLPSGDYNEQFF.

The rearrangement links TRBV6-5 to TRBJ1-2; weak D call: TRBD1 (6 bases). V lost 0 bases to trimming and J lost 8 bases, with 19 bases between them. From germline, CDR1 is MNHEY and CDR2 SVGAGI. The CDR3 is made up of 16 amino acids. CDR3 loop: CASSYSLRDNSFGYTF. The CDR3, as DNA: TGTGCCAGCAGTTACTCCCTCCGGGACAACTCGTTCGGCTACACCTTC.

V usage is TRBV29-1 and J usage is TRBJ2-5, with a possible D match to TRBD2 (6 bases). The V gene lost 4 bases and the J gene lost 0 bases, with 9 bases spanning the gap. The germline V gene has CDR1 SQVTM and CDR2 ANQGSEA. This CDR3 has 13 amino acids. CDR3 residues: CSVGEAYQETQYF. The CDR3 DNA follows: TGCAGCGTTGGGGAGGCGTACCAAGAGACCCAGTACTTC.

The rearrangement links TRBV7-3 to TRBJ2-7; 10 bases are a match to TRBD1. CDR1 is SGHTA, CDR2 FQGTGA, per germline. Trimming at V came to 5 bases and at J to 4 bases, leaving 2 bases not matched to a gene. The CDR3 is 13 amino acids. CDR3 nucleotide sequence: TGTGCCAGCAGCACGGACAGGGGGTACGAGCAGTACTTC. This encodes CASSTDRGYEQYF.

On this clone: A junction end diverges from the germline sequence, so it may reflect a read error. J is TRBJ2-5 and V is TRBV29-1; TRBD1 aligns across 7 bases. Germline-derived CDR1 and CDR2 are SQVTM and ANQGSEA. This CDR3 spans 12 amino acids. CDR3 bases: TGCAGCGTTGATAGGGGGCAAGGGACCCAGTACTTC. This sequence encodes CSVDRGQGTQYF.

This sequence joins TRBV7-2 and TRBJ1-5, with D possibly being TRBD1 (5 bases). This CDR3 is 14 amino acids long. Germline V CDR1 and CDR2: SGHTA, FQGNSA. Trimming left V 5 bases short and J 3 bases short, with 11 bases between. The CDR3 reads CASSPGGFNQPQHF. The CDR3 nucleotides are TGTGCCAGCAGCCCCGGGGGTTTCAATCAGCCCCAGCATTTT.

The CDR3 here is CASSFVFTDTQYF. CDR3 in DNA: TGTGCCAGCAGCTTCGTATTCACAGATACGCAGTATTTT. The V call is TRBV5-6, the J call TRBJ2-3; D gene unclear. From germline, CDR1 is SGHDT and CDR2 YYEEEE. The CDR3 length is 13 residues. The V gene lost 2 bases and the J gene lost 2 bases, with 6 bases spanning the gap.